Described below is a single TCR beta chain sequence and its context. The antigen is undetermined. This entry comes from a study of blood T cells in healthy people across ages. J lost 9 bases, V lost 5 bases, and 0 bases had no gene match. Germline V CDR1 and CDR2: MNHEY, SVGAGI. There are 12 residues in the CDR3. A second PCR, run for roughly 7 to 11 cycles, used a sample-barcoded 5' primer plus a J-beta primer mix. Each cDNA molecule was tagged by a template-switch adaptor that had 12 random nucleotides. One entry per CDR3 protein, called by TCRdb with MiXCR from the 5' RACE reads. This table holds 500,000 to 600,000 distinct CDR3 sequences, roughly a quarter found once. General study findings and limits: Diversity of TCR beta per million T cells declined in a roughly linear way with age.

Sequenced sample: blood. The chain links TRBV6-5 to TRBJ1-6; 8 bases match TRBD1. The receptor was derived from a woman in her seventies in good health. In nucleotides, the CDR3 is TGTGCCAGCAGTCAGGGGGCTTCACCCCTCCACTTT. This translates into CASSQGASPLHF.